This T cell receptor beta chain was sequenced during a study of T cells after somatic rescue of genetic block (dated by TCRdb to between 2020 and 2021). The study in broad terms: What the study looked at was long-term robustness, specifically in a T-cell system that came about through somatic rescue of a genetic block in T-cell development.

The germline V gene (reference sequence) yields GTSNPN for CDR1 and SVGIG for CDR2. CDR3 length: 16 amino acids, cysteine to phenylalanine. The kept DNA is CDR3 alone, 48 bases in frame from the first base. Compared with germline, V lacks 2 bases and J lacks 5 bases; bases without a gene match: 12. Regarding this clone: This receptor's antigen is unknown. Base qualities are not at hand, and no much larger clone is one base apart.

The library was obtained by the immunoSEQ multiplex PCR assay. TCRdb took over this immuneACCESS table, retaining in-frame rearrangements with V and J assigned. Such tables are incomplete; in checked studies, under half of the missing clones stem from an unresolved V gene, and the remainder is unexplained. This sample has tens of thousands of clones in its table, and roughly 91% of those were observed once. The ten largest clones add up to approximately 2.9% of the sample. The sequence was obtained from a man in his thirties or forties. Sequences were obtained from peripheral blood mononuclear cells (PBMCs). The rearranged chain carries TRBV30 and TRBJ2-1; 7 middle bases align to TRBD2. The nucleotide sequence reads TGTGCCTGGAGTCCCCCTCCTACCGGGACTAACAATGAGCAGTTCTTC. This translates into CAWSPPPTGTNNEQFF. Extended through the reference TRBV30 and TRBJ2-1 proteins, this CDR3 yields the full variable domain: SQTIHQWPATLVQPVGSPLSLECTVEGTSNPNLYWYRQAAGRGLQLLFYSVGIGQISSEVPQNLSASRPQDRQFILSSKKLLLSDSGFYLCAWSPPPTGTNNEQFFGPGTRLTVL.